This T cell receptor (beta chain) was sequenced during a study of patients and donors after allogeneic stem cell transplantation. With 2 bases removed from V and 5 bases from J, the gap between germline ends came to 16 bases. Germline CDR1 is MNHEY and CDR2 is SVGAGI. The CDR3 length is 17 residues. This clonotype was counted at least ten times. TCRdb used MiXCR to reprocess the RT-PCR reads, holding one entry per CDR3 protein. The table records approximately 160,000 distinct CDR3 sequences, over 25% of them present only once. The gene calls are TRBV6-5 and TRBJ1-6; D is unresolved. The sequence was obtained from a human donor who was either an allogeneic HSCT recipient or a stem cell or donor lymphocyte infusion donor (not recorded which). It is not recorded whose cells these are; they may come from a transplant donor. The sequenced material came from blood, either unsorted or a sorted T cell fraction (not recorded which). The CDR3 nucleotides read TGTGCCAGCAGTTACGGAACAGCTCCCTTAGATAATTCACCCCTCCACTTT. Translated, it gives CASSYGTAPLDNSPLHF.